This TCR beta chain was observed in a study of shared clonotypes between healthy human individuals. The method was immunoSEQ multiplex PCR; TCRdb's version includes in-frame clones alone and lacks a portion of them. This table holds millions of clones, 85% to 95% found once. The germline V gene encodes CDR1 SEHNR and CDR2 FQNEAQ (reference sequence). The V end lost 1 base, the J end lost 2 bases, and 14 bases lay between the germline ends. The CDR3 covers 17 residues. This rearrangement joins TRBV7-9 to TRBJ1-4; TRBD1 might be the D (5 bases). This TCR derives from a young man in good health. Some clones in this sample may be carry-over from other donors' samples. The sequenced sample consisted of naive CD4+ T cells from PBMCs. Subset denoted: CD45RA+ positively selected. CDR3 sequence (DNA): TGTGCCAGCAGCTTAGGGTGGTTCAACAGGACTAATGAAAAACTGTTTTTT. Translated: CASSLGWFNRTNEKLFF.